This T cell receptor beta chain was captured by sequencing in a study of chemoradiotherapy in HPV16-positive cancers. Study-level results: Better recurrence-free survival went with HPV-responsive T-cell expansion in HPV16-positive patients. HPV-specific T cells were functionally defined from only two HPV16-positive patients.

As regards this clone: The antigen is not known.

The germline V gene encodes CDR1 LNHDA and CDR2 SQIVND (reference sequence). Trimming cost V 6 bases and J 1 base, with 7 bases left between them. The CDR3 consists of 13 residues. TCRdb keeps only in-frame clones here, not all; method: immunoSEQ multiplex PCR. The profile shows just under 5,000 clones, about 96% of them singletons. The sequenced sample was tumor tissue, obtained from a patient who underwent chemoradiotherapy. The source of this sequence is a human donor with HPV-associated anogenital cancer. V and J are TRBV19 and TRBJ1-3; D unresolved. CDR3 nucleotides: TGTGCCAGTAGACCGGGATCTGGAAACACCATATATTTT. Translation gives CASRPGSGNTIYF. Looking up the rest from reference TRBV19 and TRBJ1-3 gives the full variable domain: DGGITQSPKYLFRKEGQNVTLSCEQNLNHDAMYWYRQDPGQGLRLIYYSQIVNDFQKGDIAEGYSVSREKKESFPLTVTSAQKNPTAFYLCASRPGSGNTIYFGEGSWLTVV.